This T cell receptor beta chain stems from a study of T cell responses to AZD1222 COVID-19 vaccine. The germline V gene encodes CDR1 GTSNPN and CDR2 SVGIG (reference sequence). The CDR3 has 13 amino acids. V lost 3 bases and J lost 5, with 11 bases in between. TCRdb keeps only in-frame clones here, not all; method: immunoSEQ multiplex PCR. The sample shows about 89,000 clones, approximately 89% of them seen only once. Study findings and constraints: Seropositive status at baseline applied to only six AZD1222 recipients. Among the donors, most were white British and more were female, and clonal diversity was possibly underestimated. Compared with day 0, the breadth and depth of the Spike-specific TCR repertoire rose significantly after two doses of AZD1222. Among spike-specific TCRs, nearly half reportedly target unmutated variant regions.

Note on this clone: The antigen is not known.

The starting material was peripheral blood, obtained 28 days after the second AZD1222 dose. The source is an adult who received the AZD1222 COVID-19 vaccine. The gene calls are TRBV30 and TRBJ1-5; D uncertain. In nucleotides, the CDR3 is TGTGCCTGGAGCTTAGCATCACATCAGCCCCAGCATTTT. It translates to CAWSLASHQPQHF.